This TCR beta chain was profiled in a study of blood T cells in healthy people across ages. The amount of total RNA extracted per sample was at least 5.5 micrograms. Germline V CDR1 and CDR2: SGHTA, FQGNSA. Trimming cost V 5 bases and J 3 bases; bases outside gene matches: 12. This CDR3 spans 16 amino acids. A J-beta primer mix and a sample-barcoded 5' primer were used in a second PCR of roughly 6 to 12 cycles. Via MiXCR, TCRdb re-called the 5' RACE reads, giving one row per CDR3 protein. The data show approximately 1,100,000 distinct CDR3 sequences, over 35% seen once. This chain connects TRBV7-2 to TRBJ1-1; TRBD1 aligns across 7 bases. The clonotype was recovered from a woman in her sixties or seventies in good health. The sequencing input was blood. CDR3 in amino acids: CASSLGRGRPYTEAFF. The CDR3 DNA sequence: TGTGCCAGCAGCCTGGGGAGGGGGCGTCCTTACACTGAAGCTTTCTTT. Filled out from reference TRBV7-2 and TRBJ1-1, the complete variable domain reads GAGVSQSPSNKVTEKGKDVELRCDPISGHTALYWYRQSLGQGLEFLIYFQGNSAPDKSGLPSDRFSAERTGGSVSTLTIQRTQQEDSAVYLCASSLGRGRPYTEAFFGQGTRLTVV.